These 21 T cell receptor beta chains came from one sample sequenced in a study of OX40 agonist ivuxolimab in advanced cancers. The method was immunoSEQ multiplex PCR; TCRdb's version includes in-frame clones alone and lacks a portion of them. This table holds about 68,000 clones, about 79% found once. The material sequenced was CD4+ or CD8+ T cells sorted from blood, taken in a trial of the OX40 agonist ivuxolimab. These receptors were collected from an adult with an advanced solid tumor such as melanoma, head and neck, liver or kidney cancer.

The chain couples TRBV5-1 to TRBJ1-1, with D unresolved. Trimming took off 0 bases at V and 0 bases at J, with 6 bases between the two ends. Germline lookup yields CDR1 SGHRS and CDR2 YFSETQ. The CDR3 length is 14 residues. DNA of the CDR3: TGCGCCAGCAGCTTGGATGCTGTGAACACTGAAGCTTTCTTT. It is translated as CASSLDAVNTEAFF. Full variable domain (rest looked up from reference TRBV5-1 and TRBJ1-1): KAGVTQTPRYLIKTRGQQVTLSCSPISGHRSVSWYQQTPGQGLQFLFEYFSETQRNKGNFPGRFSGRQFSNSRSEMNVSTLELGDSALYLCASSLDAVNTEAFFGQGTRLTVV.

The chain has TRBV6-6 and TRBJ1-5; D is unresolved. Trimming pared 6 bases from V and 4 bases from J, leaving 10 bases between. Germline V gives CDR1 MNHNY, CDR2 SVGAGI (reference sequence). This CDR3 region has 13 residues. The CDR3 spells CASRLDENQPQHF. Here the CDR3 DNA reads TGTGCCAGCAGACTTGACGAAAATCAGCCCCAGCATTTT.

The J gene is TRBJ1-5, the V gene TRBV18, with a tentative D call TRBD1 (6 bases). Germline lookup yields CDR1 KGHSH and CDR2 LQKENI. Trimming took 2 bases from V and 5 from J, leaving 10 bases between them. This CDR3 is built from 14 residues. CDR3 sequence reads: CASSPMGGHQPQHF. CDR3 DNA sequence: TGTGCCAGCTCACCAATGGGGGGGCATCAGCCCCAGCATTTT.

The count of this clone is one. The J gene is TRBJ2-7, the V gene TRBV10-3, with 8 bases matching TRBD1. The CDR3 runs 14 residues. Per germline, CDR1 ENHRY and CDR2 SYGVKD. The J segment lost 6 bases and the V segment lost 9 bases, leaving 13 bases of the junction unmatched. CDR3 sequence reads: CAIAITGQGGEQYF. The CDR3 nucleotides read TGTGCCATTGCCATTACAGGACAGGGTGGCGAGCAGTACTTC.

The V gene is TRBV6-1, the J gene TRBJ2-7, with a tentative D call TRBD1 (5 bases). Trimming stripped 8 bases from V and 6 bases from J, with 17 bases between. The CDR3 spans 13 residues. CDR1 and CDR2 (germline): MNHNS, SASEGT. DNA for the CDR3: TGTGCCAGCGAGATGATTAGGGGTAGCGAGCAGTACTTC. Its protein is CASEMIRGSEQYF.

This sequence joins TRBV11-3 and TRBJ2-5, with 8 bases aligning to TRBD1. The DNA end is more similar to TRBJ2-7, so the J call may be wrong. The length of the CDR3 is 13 residues. Germline loops: CDR1 SGHNT, CDR2 YENEEA. CDR3 sequence reads: CASSTGVNYEQYF. In nucleotides, the CDR3 is TGTGCCAGTTCGACAGGGGTCAACTACGAGCAGTACTTC.

This chain links TRBV7-2 with TRBJ1-2; 7 bases line up with TRBD1. V lost 5 bases, J lost 8 bases, and 8 bases stayed unmatched. The CDR3 is 13 residues long. The V gene's germline CDR1 is SGHTA and CDR2 FQGNSA. The chain's CDR3 is CASSPRQGQGYTF. Written as DNA, the CDR3 is TGTGCCAGCAGCCCCCGACAGGGACAGGGCTACACCTTC.

This clone was recorded only once. The chain is built from TRBV2 and TRBJ1-5; no reliable D call. Germline V gene data show CDR1 as SNHLY and CDR2 as FYNNEI. The ends were cut back, 6 bases at V and 1 base at J, with 10 bases in the middle. The length of the CDR3 is 14 residues. The CDR3 DNA is TGTGCCAGCAGAGGTCTCAGAAGCAATCAGCCCCAGCATTTT. Translation gives CASRGLRSNQPQHF.

By sample share, this clone is medium-sized. The V call is TRBV4-2, the J call TRBJ1-3; D not certain. The CDR3 length is 16 residues. The germline V gene has CDR1 LGHNA and CDR2 YNFKEQ. V was pared by 1 base and J by 0 bases, with 10 bases between. CDR3 amino acids: CASSQAERNSGNTIYF. CDR3 in DNA: TGTGCCAGCAGCCAAGCTGAACGGAACTCTGGAAACACCATATATTTT.

This CDR3 reads CASSRTTSGANVLTF. The CDR3 DNA reads TGCGCCAGCAGCAGAACTACCTCTGGGGCCAACGTCCTGACTTTC. V and J are TRBV5-1 and TRBJ2-6; D gene uncertain. CDR1 and CDR2 from the germline V gene are SGHRS and YFSETQ. The V end lost 4 bases, the J end lost 0 bases, and 8 bases lay between the germline ends. This CDR3 region has 15 residues. Supplemented by reference TRBV5-1 and TRBJ2-6, the full variable domain reads KAGVTQTPRYLIKTRGQQVTLSCSPISGHRSVSWYQQTPGQGLQFLFEYFSETQRNKGNFPGRFSGRQFSNSRSEMNVSTLELGDSALYLCASSRTTSGANVLTFGAGSRLTVL.

The V and J genes are TRBV4-2 and TRBJ1-5, with D maybe TRBD1 (5 bases). The CDR3 is made up of 16 amino acids. The germline CDR1 and CDR2 sequences are LGHNA and YNFKEQ. V shed 1 base and J shed 0 bases, with 10 bases lying between them. The CDR3 here is CASSQGSRASNQPQHF. CDR3 bases: TGTGCCAGCAGCCAAGGAAGCAGGGCTAGCAATCAGCCCCAGCATTTT.

The chain is built from TRBV27 and TRBJ2-1; D remains unclear. The CDR3 extends over 14 amino acids. Germline CDR1 and CDR2: MNHEY and SMNVEV (reference sequence). V lost 6 bases, J lost 0 bases, and 9 bases lay in between. Written as DNA, the CDR3 is TGTGCCAGCAGACTGGGAAGCTCCTACAATGAGCAGTTCTTC. Its protein is CASRLGSSYNEQFF.

This chain joins TRBV7-2 and TRBJ1-2, with a tentative D call TRBD1 (5 bases). This CDR3 contains 14 residues. With 1 base removed from V and 6 bases from J, the gap between germline ends came to 12 bases. The germline gives CDR1 SGHTA, CDR2 FQGNSA. In DNA form, the CDR3 reads TGTGCCAGCAGCTTAGGGCAGGGAGGCGATGGCTACACCTTC. It encodes CASSLGQGGDGYTF.

V usage is TRBV11-1 and J usage is TRBJ1-2, with D unresolved. Germline V gene lookup returns CDR1 SGHAT and CDR2 FQDESV (reference sequence). The CDR3 runs 12 residues. Trimming took 8 bases from V and 5 from J, leaving 12 bases between them. The CDR3 protein is CASSKDQYGYTF. The CDR3 DNA reads TGTGCCAGCTCTAAGGATCAATATGGCTACACCTTC.

The chain combines TRBV7-3 with TRBJ1-6, with D unclear. V lost 1 base to trimming and J lost 8 bases, with 12 bases between them. This CDR3 is built from 15 residues. CDR1 SGHTA and CDR2 FQGTGA come from the germline V gene. Here the CDR3 DNA reads TGTGCCAGCAGCTTAAACAGTCAGCGGTATTCACCCCTCCACTTT. Protein sequence: CASSLNSQRYSPLHF.

V gene TRBV6-5 combines with J gene TRBJ2-5, with a weak D call TRBD1 (6 bases). TRBJ2-7 explains the end of the DNA better; the J call may be wrong. Per the germline V gene, CDR1 is MNHEY and CDR2 is SVGAGI. The CDR3 runs 14 residues. CDR3 residues: CASRYRDPSYEQYF. CDR3 bases: TGTGCCAGCAGGTACAGGGACCCGAGCTACGAGCAGTACTTC.

This clone was seen more than once but under ten times. Compared with germline, one end of the junction differs, possibly owing to a read error. V usage is TRBV9 and J usage is TRBJ2-2; D gene uncertain. Germline V CDR1 and CDR2: SGDLS, YYNGEE. This CDR3 contains 16 residues. CDR3 in DNA: TGTGCCAGCACCGTAGAGGTAGCTGCGAACACCGGGGAGCTGTTTTTT. Translated: CASTVEVAANTGELFF.

The table lists this clone with a count of one. V usage is TRBV11-2 and J usage is TRBJ2-1; D remains unclear. Germline V gene lookup returns CDR1 SGHAT and CDR2 FQNNGV. The CDR3 covers 14 residues. The germline V and J ends were trimmed by 0 bases and 7 bases, with 10 bases remaining between them. The CDR3 sequence is CASSLDRPKNEQFF. CDR3 sequence (DNA): TGTGCCAGCAGCTTAGATCGACCCAAGAATGAGCAGTTCTTC.

The chain carries TRBV12-5 and TRBJ2-7; D possibly uses TRBD1 or TRBD2 (5 bases each). Germline-derived CDR1 and CDR2 are LGHNT and FRNRAP. The CDR3 runs to 16 residues. Trimming shortened V by 7 bases and J by 6 bases, and 25 bases separated the two germline ends. CDR3 sequence reads: CASARTMGELVLEQYF. The CDR3 region has the DNA TGTGCTAGTGCGCGCACTATGGGGGAATTGGTGCTCGAGCAGTACTTC.

V usage is TRBV30 and J usage is TRBJ2-2; perhaps D is TRBD1 or TRBD2 (5 bases each). The V gene's germline CDR1 is GTSNPN and CDR2 SVGIG (reference sequence). There are 17 residues in the CDR3. Trimming cost V 3 bases and J 2 bases, with 19 bases left between them. The CDR3 DNA follows: TGTGCCTGGAGGTTACGGGACCAAAGGGGTAACACCGGGGAGCTGTTTTTT. This sequence encodes CAWRLRDQRGNTGELFF. The full variable domain, completed using reference TRBV30 and TRBJ2-2, is SQTIHQWPATLVQPVGSPLSLECTVEGTSNPNLYWYRQAAGRGLQLLFYSVGIGQISSEVPQNLSASRPQDRQFILSSKKLLLSDSGFYLCAWRLRDQRGNTGELFFGEGSRLTVL.

The chain employs TRBV6-5 and TRBJ2-3; tentative D call: TRBD1 (7 bases). The CDR3 contains 15 residues. Trimming cost V 6 bases and J 2 bases, with 15 bases left between them. From germline, CDR1 is MNHEY and CDR2 SVGAGI. The CDR3 nucleotides are TGTGCCAGCAGACCGGCGGGACAGAACACAGATACGCAGTATTTT. Its protein is CASRPAGQNTDTQYF.